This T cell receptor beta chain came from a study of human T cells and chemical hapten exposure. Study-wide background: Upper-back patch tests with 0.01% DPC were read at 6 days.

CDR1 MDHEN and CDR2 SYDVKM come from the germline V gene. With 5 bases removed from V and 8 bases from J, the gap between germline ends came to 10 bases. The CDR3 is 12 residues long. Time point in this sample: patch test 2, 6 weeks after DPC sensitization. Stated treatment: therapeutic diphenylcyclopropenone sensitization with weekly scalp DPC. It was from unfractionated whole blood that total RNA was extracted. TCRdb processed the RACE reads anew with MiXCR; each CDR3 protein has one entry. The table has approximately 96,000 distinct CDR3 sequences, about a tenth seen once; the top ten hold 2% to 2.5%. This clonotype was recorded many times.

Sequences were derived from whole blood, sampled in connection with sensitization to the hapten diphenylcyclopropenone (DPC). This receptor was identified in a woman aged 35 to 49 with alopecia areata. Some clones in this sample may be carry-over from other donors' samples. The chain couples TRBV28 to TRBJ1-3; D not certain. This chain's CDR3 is CASSRYLDTIYF. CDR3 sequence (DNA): TGTGCCAGCAGTCGTTACTTGGACACCATATATTTT. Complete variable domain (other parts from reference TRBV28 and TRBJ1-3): DVKVTQSSRYLVKRTGEKVFLECVQDMDHENMFWYRQDPGLGLRLIYFSYDVKMKEKGDIPEGYSVSREKKERFSLILESASTNQTSMYLCASSRYLDTIYFGEGSWLTVV.